This TCR beta chain is drawn from a study of shared clonotypes between healthy human individuals. TCRdb's copy holds only in-frame clones and misses some; the assay was immunoSEQ multiplex PCR. The data contain more than 2,000,000 clones, approximately 95% of them singletons. Concerning this clone itself: The sample contains more than one DNA sequence encoding this CDR3.

The receptor's source is a man younger than 30 in good health. Some clones in this sample may be carry-over from other donors' samples. The sequenced sample was naive CD4+ T cells from PBMCs. The subset denotes: CD45RA+ positively selected.

In DNA form, the CDR3 reads TGTGCCAGCAGTTACAAGGGAGGCACCCGCTCCTACGAGCAGTACTTC. This translates into CASSYKGGTRSYEQYF. The J gene is TRBJ2-7, the V gene TRBV6-6, with D perhaps matching TRBD2 (6 bases). This CDR3 comprises 16 residues. V lost 2 bases to trimming and J lost 0 bases, with 14 bases between them. Germline V lookup: CDR1 MNHNY, CDR2 SVGAGI (reference sequence).